The sequence of this TCR beta chain was determined in a study of cytotoxic CD8 clonotypes in ibrutinib-treated CLL. Method: immunoSEQ multiplex PCR; TCRdb's copy keeps in-frame clones and lacks some. The sample includes just over 45,000 clones, around 73% of them seen just once. Overall study results and limits: Measured clonality at baseline was greater than in age-matched healthy donors and tracked with circulating CD8+ T-cell counts. Sampling times (in sustained-remission versus progressing patients) were not the same.

This CDR3 spans 15 amino acids. Trimming shortened V by 5 bases and J by 6 bases, and 15 bases separated the two germline ends. Per the germline V gene, CDR1 is SGDLS and CDR2 is YYNGEE. About this clone: Its antigen remains unknown.

This clonotype originated in a human donor with chronic lymphocytic leukemia. The material was PBMCs, obtained after 12 months of ibrutinib treatment. The chain combines TRBV9 with TRBJ1-6; D perhaps matches TRBD1 (6 bases). CDR3 amino acids: CASRRGEDLNSPLHF. The CDR3, as DNA: TGTGCCAGCAGGAGGGGGGAGGACCTTAATTCACCCCTCCACTTT.